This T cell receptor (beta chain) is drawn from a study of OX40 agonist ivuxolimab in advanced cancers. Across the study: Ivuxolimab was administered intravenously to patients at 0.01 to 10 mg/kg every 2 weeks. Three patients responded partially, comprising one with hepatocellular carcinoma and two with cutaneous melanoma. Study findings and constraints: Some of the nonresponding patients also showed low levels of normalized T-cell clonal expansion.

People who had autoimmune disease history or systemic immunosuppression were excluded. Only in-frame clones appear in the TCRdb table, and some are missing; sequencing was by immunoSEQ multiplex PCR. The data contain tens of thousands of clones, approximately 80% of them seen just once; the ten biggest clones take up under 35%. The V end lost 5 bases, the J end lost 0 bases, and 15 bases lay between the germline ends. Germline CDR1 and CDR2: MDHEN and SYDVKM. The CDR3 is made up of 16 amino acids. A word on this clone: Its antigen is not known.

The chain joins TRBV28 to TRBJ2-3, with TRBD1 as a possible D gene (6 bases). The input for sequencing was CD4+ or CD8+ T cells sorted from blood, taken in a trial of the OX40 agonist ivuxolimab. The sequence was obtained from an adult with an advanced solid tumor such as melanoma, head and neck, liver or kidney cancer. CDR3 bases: TGTGCCAGCAGTCTCCGGACAGAGTTTAGCACAGATACGCAGTATTTT. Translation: CASSLRTEFSTDTQYF.